This T cell receptor beta chain was recorded in a study of monozygotic twins with cystic fibrosis. Study-level background: With about 16 PCR cycles, barcoded libraries came from 2.5 to 3.5 micrograms of fragmented DNA. Findings of the study overall: Monozygotic CF twins shared more identical nucleotide clonotypes than unrelated patients. Median Simpson clonality of approximately 0.009 suggested naive T cells predominated.

Concerning this clone: Its antigen is currently unknown.

Germline V gives CDR1 SGHDN, CDR2 FVKESK. Trimming cost V 3 bases and J 4 bases; bases outside gene matches: 11. The CDR3 length is 17 residues. Assay used: immunoSEQ multiplex PCR; TCRdb lists only in-frame clones, some missing. The sample records about 30,000 clones, around nine tenths being singletons. The TCR comes from a girl aged 2 to 10 with cystic fibrosis. The V and J genes are TRBV14 and TRBJ2-1, with TRBD1 identical over 8 bases. The sequencing sample was made of blood. Here the CDR3 reads CASSQKWTGYSYNEQFF. DNA for the CDR3: TGTGCCAGCAGCCAGAAATGGACAGGGTATTCGTACAATGAGCAGTTCTTC. Using reference TRBV14 and TRBJ2-1 for the parts outside the CDR3, the full variable domain is EAGVTQFPSHSVIEKGQTVTLRCDPISGHDNLYWYRRVMGKEIKFLLHFVKESKQDESGMPNNRFLAERTGGTYSTLKVQPAELEDSGVYFCASSQKWTGYSYNEQFFGPGTRLTVL.